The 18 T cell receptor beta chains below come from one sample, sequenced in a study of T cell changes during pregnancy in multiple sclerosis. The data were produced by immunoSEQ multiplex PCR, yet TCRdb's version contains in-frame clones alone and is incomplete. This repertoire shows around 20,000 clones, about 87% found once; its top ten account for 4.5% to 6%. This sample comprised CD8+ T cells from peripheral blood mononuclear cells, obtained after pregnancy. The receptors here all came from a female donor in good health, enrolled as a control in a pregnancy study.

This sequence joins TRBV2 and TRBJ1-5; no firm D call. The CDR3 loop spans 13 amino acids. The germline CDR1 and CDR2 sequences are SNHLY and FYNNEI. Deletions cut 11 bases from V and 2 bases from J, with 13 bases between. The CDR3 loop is CAGRGAGNQPQHF. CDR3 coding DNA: TGTGCCGGACGGGGAGCCGGCAATCAGCCCCAGCATTTT. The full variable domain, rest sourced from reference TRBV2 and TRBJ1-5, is EPEVTQTPSHQVTQMGQEVILRCVPISNHLYFYWYRQILGQKVEFLVSFYNNEISEKSEIFDDQFSVERPDGSNFTLKIRSTKLEDSAMYFCAGRGAGNQPQHFGDGTRLSIL.

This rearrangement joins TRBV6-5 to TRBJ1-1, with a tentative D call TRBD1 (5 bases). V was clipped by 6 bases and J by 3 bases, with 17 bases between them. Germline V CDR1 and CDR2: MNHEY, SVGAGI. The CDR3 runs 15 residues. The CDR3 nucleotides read TGTGCCAGCAGACCAGCGACGGGAGGGGACACTGAAGCTTTCTTT. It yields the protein CASRPATGGDTEAFF.

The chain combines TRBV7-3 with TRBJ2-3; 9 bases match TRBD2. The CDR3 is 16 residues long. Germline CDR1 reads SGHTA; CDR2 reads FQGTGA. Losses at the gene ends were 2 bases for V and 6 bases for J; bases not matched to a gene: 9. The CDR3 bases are TGTGCCAGCAGCTTATATGGGGCTAGCGGGGCCGATACGCAGTATTTT. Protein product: CASSLYGASGADTQYF.

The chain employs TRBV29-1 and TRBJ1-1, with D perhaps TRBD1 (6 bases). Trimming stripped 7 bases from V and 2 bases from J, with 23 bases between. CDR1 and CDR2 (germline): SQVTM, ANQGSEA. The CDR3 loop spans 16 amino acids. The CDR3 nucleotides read TGCAGCGCCGGGGGGGGCAACTACCCAACTAACACTGAAGCTTTCTTT. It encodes CSAGGGNYPTNTEAFF.

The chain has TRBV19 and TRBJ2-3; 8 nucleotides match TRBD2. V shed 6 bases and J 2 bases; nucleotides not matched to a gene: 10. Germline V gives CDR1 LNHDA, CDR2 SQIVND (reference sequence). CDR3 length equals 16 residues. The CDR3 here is CASRPHQRGHTDTQYF. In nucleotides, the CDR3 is TGTGCCAGTAGACCCCATCAGCGGGGGCACACAGATACGCAGTATTTT.

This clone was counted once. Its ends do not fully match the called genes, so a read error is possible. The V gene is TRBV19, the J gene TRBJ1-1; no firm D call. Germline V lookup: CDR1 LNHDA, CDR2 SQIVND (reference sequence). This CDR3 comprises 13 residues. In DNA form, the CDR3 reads TGTGGCAGTAATACCGGCGGGGACACTGAAGCTTTCTTT. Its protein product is CGSNTGGDTEAFF.

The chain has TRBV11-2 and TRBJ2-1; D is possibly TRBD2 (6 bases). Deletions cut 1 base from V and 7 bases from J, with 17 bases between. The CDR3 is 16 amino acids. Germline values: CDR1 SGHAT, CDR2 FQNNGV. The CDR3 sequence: CASSLVTGVVENEQFF. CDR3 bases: TGTGCCAGCAGCTTAGTCACGGGGGTGGTGGAAAATGAGCAGTTCTTC.

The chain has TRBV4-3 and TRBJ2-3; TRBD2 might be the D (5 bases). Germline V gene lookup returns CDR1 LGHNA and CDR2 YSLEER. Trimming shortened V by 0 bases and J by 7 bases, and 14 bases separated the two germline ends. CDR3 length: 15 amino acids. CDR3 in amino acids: CASSQEDGERHTQYF. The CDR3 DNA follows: TGCGCCAGCAGCCAAGAGGACGGGGAGAGGCATACGCAGTATTTT.

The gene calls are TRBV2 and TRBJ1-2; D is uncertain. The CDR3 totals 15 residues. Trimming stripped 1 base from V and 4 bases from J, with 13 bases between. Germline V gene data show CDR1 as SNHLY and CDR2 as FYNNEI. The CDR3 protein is CASSEVLPPLYGYTF. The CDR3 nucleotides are TGTGCCAGCAGTGAAGTGTTACCCCCACTCTATGGCTACACCTTC.

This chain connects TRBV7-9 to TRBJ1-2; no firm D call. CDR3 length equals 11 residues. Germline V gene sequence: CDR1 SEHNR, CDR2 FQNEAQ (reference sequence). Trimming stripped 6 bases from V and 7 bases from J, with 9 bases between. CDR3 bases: TGTGCCAGCAGTTCCCGAGGTGGCTACACCTTC. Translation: CASSSRGGYTF.

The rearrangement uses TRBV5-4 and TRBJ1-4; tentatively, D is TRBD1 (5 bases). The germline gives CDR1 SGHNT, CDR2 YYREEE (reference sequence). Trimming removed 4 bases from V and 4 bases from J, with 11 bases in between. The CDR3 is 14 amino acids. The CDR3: CASSPGTDNEKLFF. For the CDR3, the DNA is TGTGCCAGCAGCCCCGGGACTGATAATGAAAAACTGTTTTTT. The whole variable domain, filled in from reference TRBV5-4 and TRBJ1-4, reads ETGVTQSPTHLIKTRGQQVTLRCSSQSGHNTVSWYQQALGQGPQFIFQYYREEENGRGNFPPRFSGLQFPNYSSELNVNALELDDSALYLCASSPGTDNEKLFFGSGTQLSVL.

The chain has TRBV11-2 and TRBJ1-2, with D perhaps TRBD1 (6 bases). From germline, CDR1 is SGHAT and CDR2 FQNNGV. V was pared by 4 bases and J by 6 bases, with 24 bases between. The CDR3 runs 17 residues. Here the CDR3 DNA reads TGTGCCAGCAGCTACCCTTACGCGGGGGGCGCACTTGATGGCTACACCTTC. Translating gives CASSYPYAGGALDGYTF.

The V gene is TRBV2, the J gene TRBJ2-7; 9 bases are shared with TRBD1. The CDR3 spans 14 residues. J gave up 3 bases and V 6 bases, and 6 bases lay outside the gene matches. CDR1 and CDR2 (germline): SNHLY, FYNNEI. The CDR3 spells CASRGGQGIYEQYF. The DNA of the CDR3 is TGTGCCAGCAGGGGAGGACAGGGGATCTACGAGCAGTACTTC.

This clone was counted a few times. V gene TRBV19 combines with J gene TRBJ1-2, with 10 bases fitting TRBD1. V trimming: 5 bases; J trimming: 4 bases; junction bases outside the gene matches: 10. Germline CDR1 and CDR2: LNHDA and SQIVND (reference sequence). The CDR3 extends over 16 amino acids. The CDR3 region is CASSLTGDRGVYGYTF. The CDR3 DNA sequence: TGTGCCAGTAGTCTAACCGGGGACAGGGGAGTCTATGGCTACACCTTC.

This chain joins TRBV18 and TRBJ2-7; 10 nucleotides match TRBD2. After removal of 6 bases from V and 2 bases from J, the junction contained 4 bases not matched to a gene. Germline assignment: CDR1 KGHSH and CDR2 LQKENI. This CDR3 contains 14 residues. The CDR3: CASSRTSGAYEQYF. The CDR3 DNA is TGTGCCAGCTCCCGTACTAGCGGGGCCTACGAGCAGTACTTC. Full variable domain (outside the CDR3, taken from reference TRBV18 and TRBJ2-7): NAGVMQNPRHLVRRRGQEARLRCSPMKGHSHVYWYRQLPEEGLKFMVYLQKENIIDESGMPKERFSAEFPKEGPSILRIQQVVRGDSAAYFCASSRTSGAYEQYFGPGTRLTVT.

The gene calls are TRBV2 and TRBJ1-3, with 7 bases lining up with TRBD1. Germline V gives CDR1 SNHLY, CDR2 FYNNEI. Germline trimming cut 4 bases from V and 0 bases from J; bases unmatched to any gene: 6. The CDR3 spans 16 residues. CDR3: CASSGVDRTSGNTIYF. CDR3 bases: TGTGCCAGCAGTGGGGTGGACAGGACCTCTGGAAACACCATATATTTT.

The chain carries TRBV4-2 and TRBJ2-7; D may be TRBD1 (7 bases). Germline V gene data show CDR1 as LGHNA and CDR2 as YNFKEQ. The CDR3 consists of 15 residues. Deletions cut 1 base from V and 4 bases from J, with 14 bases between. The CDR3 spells CASSQGGGGLYEQYF. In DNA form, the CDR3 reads TGTGCCAGCAGCCAAGGTGGAGGGGGCCTGTACGAGCAGTACTTC.

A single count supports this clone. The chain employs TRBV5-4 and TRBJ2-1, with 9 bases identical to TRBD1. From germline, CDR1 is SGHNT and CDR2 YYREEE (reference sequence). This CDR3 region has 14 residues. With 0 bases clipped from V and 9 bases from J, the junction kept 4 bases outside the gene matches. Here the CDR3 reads CASSLEGQGFEQFF. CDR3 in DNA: TGTGCCAGCAGCTTGGAGGGACAGGGTTTTGAGCAGTTCTTC.